This T cell receptor beta chain was sequenced in a study of blood T cell repertoires in COVID-19. Libraries were prepared by immunoSEQ multiplex PCR; TCRdb keeps only in-frame clonotypes and omits some of them. The sample carries around 270,000 clones, about 83% recorded once. Germline V gene lookup returns CDR1 SGHAT and CDR2 FQNNGV. The CDR3 covers 15 residues. V lost 2 bases and J lost 3, with 11 bases in between. The sample consisted of peripheral blood. This TCR derives from a woman aged 35 to 49 who had recovered from COVID-19. The V gene is TRBV11-2, the J gene TRBJ1-5, with D perhaps matching TRBD1 (6 bases). The CDR3 protein is CASSLTDSFNQPQHF. The DNA for the CDR3 is TGTGCCAGCAGCTTAACGGACAGTTTCAATCAGCCCCAGCATTTT.